This T cell receptor beta chain was sequenced during a study of Ad26.COV2.S vaccination and SARS-CoV-2 variants. Overall study: COV1001, an Ad26.COV2.S trial, supplied this vaccine-arm donor. The authors gave Ad26.COV2.S intramuscularly, either once or twice 56 days apart.

Study-level points and caveats: Breadth and depth estimates from TCRs may understate total T cell responses. Marked by substantial breadth, spike-specific CD8+ and CD4+ T cell responses were reportedly seen after vaccination.

Remarks on this clone: Antigen unknown.

Method: immunoSEQ multiplex PCR; TCRdb's copy keeps in-frame clones and lacks some. There are 350,000 to 500,000 clones in the sample; roughly 90% occur only once, and 3.6% lies in the top ten. The treatment denotes: roughly 18 received Ad26.COV2.S at low or high dose, single or two shots; roughly 5 received placebo; per-sample allocation not given. Day 63 after the first vaccine or placebo injection was the time point for sampling. The CDR3 has 16 amino acids. V was clipped by 5 bases and J by 3 bases, with 17 bases between them. The germline V gene has CDR1 SEHNR and CDR2 FQNEAQ (reference sequence).

The rearrangement joins TRBV7-9 to TRBJ1-3; weak D call: TRBD1 (5 bases). The receptor's source is a person between 18 and 65 years old who received the Ad26.COV2.S COVID-19 vaccine or a placebo. The source was peripheral blood, collected in a trial of Ad26.COV2.S vaccine versus placebo. The CDR3 coding sequence is TGTGCCAGCAGCGTTGGGCAGGGAACGGGTGGAAACACCATATATTTT. Translated: CASSVGQGTGGNTIYF.